The present entry profiles one T cell receptor (beta chain) with its context. What it recognizes is unknown. Deletions cut 2 bases from V and 4 bases from J, with 12 bases between. Germline CDR1 GTSNPN, CDR2 SVGIG (reference sequence). The CDR3 sequence is 15 residues long. This specimen comes from a study of shared clonotypes between healthy human individuals. Regarding the study as a whole: The study sampled only blood, and tissue repertoires likely differ.

This table comes from immunoSEQ multiplex PCR, and its TCRdb copy is limited to in-frame clones, with some not included. Of about 960,000 clones listed, around 80% are singletons. Material: memory CD4+ T cells sorted from blood. Noted subset: CD45RA-negative fraction. V is TRBV30 and J is TRBJ1-6, with a weak D call TRBD1 (5 bases). The source of this sequence is a man aged 18-30 years in good health. The CDR3 spells CAWSQGKGYNSPLHF. The CDR3 coding sequence is TGTGCCTGGAGTCAGGGTAAGGGGTATAATTCACCCCTCCACTTT. The whole variable domain, remainder taken from reference TRBV30 and TRBJ1-6, is SQTIHQWPATLVQPVGSPLSLECTVEGTSNPNLYWYRQAAGRGLQLLFYSVGIGQISSEVPQNLSASRPQDRQFILSSKKLLLSDSGFYLCAWSQGKGYNSPLHFGNGTRLTVT.